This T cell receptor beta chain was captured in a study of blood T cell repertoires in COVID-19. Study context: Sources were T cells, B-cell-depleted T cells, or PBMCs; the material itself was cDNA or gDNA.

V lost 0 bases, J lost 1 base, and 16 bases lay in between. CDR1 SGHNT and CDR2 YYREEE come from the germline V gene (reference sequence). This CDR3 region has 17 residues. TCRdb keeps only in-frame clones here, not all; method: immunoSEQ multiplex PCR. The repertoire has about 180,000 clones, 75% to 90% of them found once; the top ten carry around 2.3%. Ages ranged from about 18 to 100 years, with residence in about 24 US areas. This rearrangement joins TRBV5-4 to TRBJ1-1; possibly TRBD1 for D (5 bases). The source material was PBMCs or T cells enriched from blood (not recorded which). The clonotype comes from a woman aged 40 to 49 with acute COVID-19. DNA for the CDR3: TGTGCCAGCAGCTTGGGCGGGGCGAGGTCATGGAACACTGAAGCTTTCTTT. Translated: CASSLGGARSWNTEAFF.